The rows below give T cell receptor beta chains drawn from one sample of a study of shared clonotypes between healthy human individuals. Clones were sequenced by immunoSEQ multiplex PCR, and TCRdb holds only the in-frame ones, with some missing. The sample contains roughly 400,000 clones, about 96% of which appear only once. Specimen: memory CD8+ T cells sorted from blood. The source of these receptors is a man aged 30 to 39 in good health. CDR3s include the opening cysteine and the closing phenylalanine or tryptophan. The D gene is left open where the match is weak. Size is stated for part of the rows, as once, few or many counts, or as a class when the clone is expanded.

v_gene	d_gene	abundance	j_gene	CDR3nt	CDR3aa
TRBV6-5	TRBD1	.	TRBJ2-1	TGTGCCAGCAGTTATCTGGGACAGAACAATGAGCAGTTCTTC	CASSYLGQNNEQFF
TRBV5-1	.	.	TRBJ1-3	TGCGCCAGCAGCTTGGGGACATCTGGAAACACCATATATTTT	CASSLGTSGNTIYF
TRBV4-1	.	.	TRBJ1-1	TGCGCCAGCAGCGCCGCCGGGGTCTCCCTTTACACTGAAGCTTTCTTT	CASSAAGVSLYTEAFF
TRBV4-1	.	.	TRBJ1-1	TGCGCCAGCAGCGCGAACACTGAAGCTTTCTTT	CASSANTEAFF
TRBV19	.	.	TRBJ2-1	TGTGCCAGTAGTATAGAGCCGGGGAATGAGCAGTTCTTC	CASSIEPGNEQFF
TRBV19	TRBD2	once	TRBJ2-1	TGTGCCAGTAGGGGACCGGGACTAGCGGGTTTCACCCCCAGATATGAGCAGTTCTTC	CASRGPGLAGFTPRYEQFF
TRBV6-5	.	.	TRBJ2-7	TGTGCCAGCAGACAGGGCTCCTACGAGCAGTACTTC	CASRQGSYEQYF
TRBV7-2	.	.	TRBJ2-3	TGTGCCAGCAGCTTAGTATATACGCAGTATTTT	CASSLVYTQYF
TRBV7-2	TRBD1	.	TRBJ2-1	TGTGCCAGCAGCTTCCGGACAGGGGTTAGAAATGAGCAGTTCTTC	CASSFRTGVRNEQFF
TRBV19	TRBD1	.	TRBJ1-5	TGTGCCAGTAGTCCTCAGGGACAGAATAGCAATCAGCCCCAGCATTTT	CASSPQGQNSNQPQHF
TRBV7-3	.	once	TRBJ1-4	TGTGCCAGCAGCTTCAGGGTTGCAACTAATGAAAAACTGTTTTTT	CASSFRVATNEKLFF
TRBV6-5	TRBD2	once	TRBJ2-1	TGTGCCACCACTAGCGACAATGAGCAGTTCTTC	CATTSDNEQFF
TRBV2	TRBD2	.	TRBJ2-7	TGTGTACTAGCGGTAAGCTCCTACGAGCAGTACTTC	CVLAVSSYEQYF
TRBV2	.	.	TRBJ1-1	TGTGCCAGCAGTGAACCCCCGCTTCTCGGACAGTCCGAGCCCCCTGAAGCTTTCTTT	CASSEPPLLGQSEPPEAFF
TRBV5-1	.	.	TRBJ1-1	TGCGCCAGCAGCTTGGCGTCCGGGGGCAGGAACACTGAAGCTTTCTTT	CASSLASGGRNTEAFF
TRBV30	TRBD1	.	TRBJ1-2	TGTGCCTGGAGTCACAGGGGGCCCGACTATGGCTACACCTTC	CAWSHRGPDYGYTF
TRBV25-1	.	.	TRBJ2-7	TGTGCCAGCAGTGACGGGGGACTTGCCTACGAGCAGTACTTC	CASSDGGLAYEQYF
TRBV7-9	.	.	TRBJ1-1	TGTGCCAGCCGGGACACCTCAAGGGGTGAAGCTTTCTTT	CASRDTSRGEAFF
TRBV5-4	.	.	TRBJ1-2	TGTGCCAGCAGCTGGCGGAGACGGTCCTCCTATGGCTACACCTTC	CASSWRRRSSYGYTF
TRBV27	TRBD1	.	TRBJ2-1	TGTGCCAGCAGTTTGGGGCAGGGGGAAAACAATGAGCAGTTCTTC	CASSLGQGENNEQFF
TRBV19	.	.	TRBJ2-3	TGTGCCAGTAGTCCCCACGCCGGGACGAAGGAAGCGCAGTATTTT	CASSPHAGTKEAQYF
TRBV7-6	.	.	TRBJ2-7	TGTGCCAGCAGCTTAGCGAGCTCCTACGAGCAGTACTTC	CASSLASSYEQYF
TRBV7-8	TRBD2	.	TRBJ2-1	TGTGCCAGCCGGTCTAGCGGGAACAATGAGCAGTTCTTC	CASRSSGNNEQFF
TRBV7-9	.	.	TRBJ2-7	TGTGCCAGCAGCCCTCCAAGGAGAGCTAGGGAGCAGTACTTC	CASSPPRRAREQYF
TRBV5-5	TRBD1	.	TRBJ1-4	TGTGCCAGCAGCTTGGGACAGGGAAGAGGAACTAATGAAAAACTGTTTTTT	CASSLGQGRGTNEKLFF
TRBV28	.	.	TRBJ2-7	TGTGCCAGCAGTGCCCTGGTGGGGACCCCTGACGAGCAGTACTTC	CASSALVGTPDEQYF
TRBV6-1	TRBD1	.	TRBJ2-3	TGTGCCAGCGGCAGGGGGAAACAGTACACAGATACGCAGTATTTT	CASGRGKQYTDTQYF
TRBV28	TRBD2	.	TRBJ2-3	TGTGCCAGCAGTCCTACGATCTGGACTAGGGACGCCACAGATACGCAGTATTTT	CASSPTIWTRDATDTQYF
TRBV6-1	.	.	TRBJ1-4	TGTGCCAGCAGTGCTTACCGGACAGACCCTAATGAAAAACTGTTTTTT	CASSAYRTDPNEKLFF
TRBV4-2	TRBD1	once	TRBJ2-5	TGTGCCAGCAGCCAAGGGGGACAGCAAGAGACCCAGTACTTC	CASSQGGQQETQYF
TRBV4-1	TRBD2	.	TRBJ2-3	TGCGCCAGCAGCCAAGTGGTCGGGACTAGCGGCAACACAGATACGCAGTATTTT	CASSQVVGTSGNTDTQYF